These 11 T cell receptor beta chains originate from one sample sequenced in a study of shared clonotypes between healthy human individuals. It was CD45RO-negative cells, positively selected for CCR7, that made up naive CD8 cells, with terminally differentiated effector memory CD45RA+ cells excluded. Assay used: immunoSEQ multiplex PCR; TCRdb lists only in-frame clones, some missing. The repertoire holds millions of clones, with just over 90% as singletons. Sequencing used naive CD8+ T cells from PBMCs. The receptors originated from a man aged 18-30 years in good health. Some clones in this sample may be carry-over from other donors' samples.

CDR3 protein: CASSPWGAGEQYF. In DNA form, the CDR3 reads TGTGCCAGCAGCCCCTGGGGTGCCGGTGAGCAGTACTTC. The J gene is TRBJ2-7, the V gene TRBV7-2; D gene ambiguous. The CDR3 has 13 residues. Per the germline V gene, CDR1 is SGHTA and CDR2 is FQGNSA. V lost 5 bases to trimming and J lost 7 bases, with 15 bases between them.

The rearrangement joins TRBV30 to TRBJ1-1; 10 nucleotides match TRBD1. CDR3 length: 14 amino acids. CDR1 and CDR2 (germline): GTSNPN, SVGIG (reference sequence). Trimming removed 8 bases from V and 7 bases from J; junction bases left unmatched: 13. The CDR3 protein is CAGDGTGEWGEAFF. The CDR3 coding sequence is TGTGCCGGAGATGGGACAGGGGAATGGGGTGAAGCTTTCTTT. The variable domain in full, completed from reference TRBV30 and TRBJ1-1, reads SQTIHQWPATLVQPVGSPLSLECTVEGTSNPNLYWYRQAAGRGLQLLFYSVGIGQISSEVPQNLSASRPQDRQFILSSKKLLLSDSGFYLCAGDGTGEWGEAFFGQGTRLTVV.

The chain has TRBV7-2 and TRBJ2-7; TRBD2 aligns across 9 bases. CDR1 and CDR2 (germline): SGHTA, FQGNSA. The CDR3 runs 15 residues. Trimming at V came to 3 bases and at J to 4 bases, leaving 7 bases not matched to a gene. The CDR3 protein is CASSFTPSGAYEQYF. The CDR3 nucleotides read TGTGCCAGCAGCTTTACCCCTAGCGGGGCTTACGAGCAGTACTTC.

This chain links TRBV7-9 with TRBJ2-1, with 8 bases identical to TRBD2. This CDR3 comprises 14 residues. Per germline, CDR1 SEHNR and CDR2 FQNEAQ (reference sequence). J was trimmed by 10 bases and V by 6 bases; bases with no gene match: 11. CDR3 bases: TGTGCCAGCAGTGGACTAGCCGAATATGGGGAGCAGTTCTTC. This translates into CASSGLAEYGEQFF.

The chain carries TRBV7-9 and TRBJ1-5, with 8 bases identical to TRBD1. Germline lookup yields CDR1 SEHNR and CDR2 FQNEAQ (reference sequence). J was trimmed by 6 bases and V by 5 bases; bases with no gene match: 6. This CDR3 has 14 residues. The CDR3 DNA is TGTGCCAGCAGCCAGGACAGGGCAGCTCAGCCCCAGCATTTT. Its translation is CASSQDRAAQPQHF.

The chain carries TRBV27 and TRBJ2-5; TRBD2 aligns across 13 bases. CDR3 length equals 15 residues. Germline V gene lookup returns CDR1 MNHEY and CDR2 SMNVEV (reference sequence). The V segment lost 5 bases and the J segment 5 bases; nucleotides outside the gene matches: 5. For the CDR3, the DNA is TGTGCCAGCAGTCTGACTAGCGGGAGGCGTGAGACCCAGTACTTC. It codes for CASSLTSGRRETQYF.

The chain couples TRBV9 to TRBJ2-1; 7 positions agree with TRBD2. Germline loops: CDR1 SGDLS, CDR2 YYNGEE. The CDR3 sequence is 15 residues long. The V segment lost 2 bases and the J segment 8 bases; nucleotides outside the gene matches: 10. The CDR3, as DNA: TGTGCCAGCAGCGTTTCAAGCGGGATGTGGGATGAGCAGTTCTTC. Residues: CASSVSSGMWDEQFF.

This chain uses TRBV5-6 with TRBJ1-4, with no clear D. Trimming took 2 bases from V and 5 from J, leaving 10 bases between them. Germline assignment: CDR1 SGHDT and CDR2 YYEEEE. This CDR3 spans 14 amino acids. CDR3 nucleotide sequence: TGTGCCAGCAGCTTACCACCACCCAATGAAAAACTGTTTTTT. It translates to CASSLPPPNEKLFF. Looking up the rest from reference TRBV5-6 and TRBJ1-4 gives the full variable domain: DAGVTQSPTHLIKTRGQQVTLRCSPKSGHDTVSWYQQALGQGPQFIFQYYEEEERQRGNFPDRFSGHQFPNYSSELNVNALLLGDSALYLCASSLPPPNEKLFFGSGTQLSVL.

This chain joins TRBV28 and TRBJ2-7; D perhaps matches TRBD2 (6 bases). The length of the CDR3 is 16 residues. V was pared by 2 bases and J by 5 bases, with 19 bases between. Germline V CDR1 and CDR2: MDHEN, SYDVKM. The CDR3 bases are TGTGCCAGCAGTTTACTCTTTGAACTAGCTGCGGACGAGCAGTACTTC. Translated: CASSLLFELAADEQYF.

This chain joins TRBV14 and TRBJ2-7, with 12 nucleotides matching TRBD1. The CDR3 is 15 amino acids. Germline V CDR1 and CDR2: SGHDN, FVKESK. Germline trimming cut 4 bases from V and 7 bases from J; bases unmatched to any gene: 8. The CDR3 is CASSPGQGAWTEQYF. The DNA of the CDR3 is TGTGCCAGCAGCCCGGGACAGGGGGCTTGGACAGAGCAGTACTTC.

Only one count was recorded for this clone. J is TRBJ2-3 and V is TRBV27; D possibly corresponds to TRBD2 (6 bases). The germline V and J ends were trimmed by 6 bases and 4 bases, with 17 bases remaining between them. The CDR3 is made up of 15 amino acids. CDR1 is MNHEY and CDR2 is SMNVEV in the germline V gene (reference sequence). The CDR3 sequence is CASSQTSPLPDTQYF. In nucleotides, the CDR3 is TGTGCCAGCAGCCAGACTAGTCCCCTCCCAGATACGCAGTATTTT.